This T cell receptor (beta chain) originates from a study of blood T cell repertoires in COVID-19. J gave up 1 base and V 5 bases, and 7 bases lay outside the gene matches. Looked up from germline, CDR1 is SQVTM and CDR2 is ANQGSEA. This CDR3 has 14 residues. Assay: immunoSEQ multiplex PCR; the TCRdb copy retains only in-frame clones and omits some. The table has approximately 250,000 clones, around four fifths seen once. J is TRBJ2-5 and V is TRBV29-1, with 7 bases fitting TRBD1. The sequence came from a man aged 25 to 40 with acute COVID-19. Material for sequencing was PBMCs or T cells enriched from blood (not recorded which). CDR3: CSVFQRQGQETQYF. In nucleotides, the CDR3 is TGCAGCGTTTTTCAACGACAGGGCCAAGAGACCCAGTACTTC.